This TCR beta chain derives from a study of blood T cells in healthy people across ages. Primed by a sample-barcoded 5' primer and a J-beta primer mix, a second PCR proceeded for 7 to 11 cycles. A 12-random-nucleotide template-switch adaptor tagged each cDNA molecule. A minimum of 2.5 million CDR3-containing paired-end reads was obtained for each sample. Each CDR3 protein gets one entry after TCRdb re-called the 5' RACE reads with MiXCR. Of some 1.5 million distinct CDR3 sequences in the sample, roughly 27% were seen once. Worth noting for this clonotype: What it binds is not known.

CDR1 and CDR2 from the germline V gene are LGHNA and YNFKEQ. The CDR3 has 16 residues. The junction had 9 bases not matched to a gene; V was cut back by 0 bases and J by 7 bases. Broader study findings: Nothing was known about donor CMV status, and this possibly confounded expanded clonotype changes. From one million sequenced T cells, diversity estimates were lower bounds.

V usage is TRBV4-2 and J usage is TRBJ2-1; 7 bases are a match to TRBD1. The sequencing sample was made of blood. The TCR was taken from a woman in her thirties in good health. The CDR3 spells CASSQEGEGAWNEQFF. CDR3 sequence (DNA): TGTGCCAGCAGCCAAGAAGGCGAGGGGGCGTGGAATGAGCAGTTCTTC.